Listed below are T cell receptor beta chains from one sample, sequenced in a study of blood T cell repertoires in COVID-19. The table came from immunoSEQ multiplex PCR; TCRdb's copy has only in-frame clones and leaves some out. The repertoire holds about 180,000 clones, with roughly four fifths as singletons. Sequencing input: peripheral blood. The receptors here all came from a woman aged 70-85 years with COVID-19, enrolled during active disease. CDR3s include the opening cysteine and the closing phenylalanine or tryptophan. A D gene is named only where the DNA matches it firmly. Rows may omit the clone size; those that give it use once, few, many or a size class.

size: -
V: TRBV9
J: TRBJ2-5
D: -
CDR3: CASSRDTRETQYF
DNA: TGTGCCAGCAGCCGTGACACACGAGAGACCCAGTACTTC

size: -
V: TRBV28
J: TRBJ2-1
D: TRBD2
CDR3: CASKFDPSGYNEQFF
DNA: TGTGCCAGCAAATTTGATCCTAGCGGCTACAATGAGCAGTTCTTC

size: -
V: TRBV7-9
J: TRBJ1-4
D: -
CDR3: CASSKPGGGNEKLFF
DNA: TGTGCCAGCAGCAAACCCGGGGGGGGTAATGAAAAACTGTTTTTT

size: -
V: TRBV28
J: TRBJ2-7
D: -
CDR3: CASTGGPVMGQYF
DNA: TGTGCCAGCACCGGAGGACCCGTGATGGGGCAGTACTTC

size: -
V: TRBV9
J: TRBJ2-2
D: TRBD2
CDR3: CASSQAGATGELFF
DNA: TGTGCCAGCAGCCAGGCGGGAGCCACCGGGGAGCTGTTTTTT

size: -
V: TRBV20-1
J: TRBJ1-5
D: -
CDR3: CSASRPPSQPQHF
DNA: TGCAGTGCTAGTAGACCCCCTAGTCAGCCCCAGCATTTT

size: -
V: TRBV2
J: TRBJ2-7
D: -
CDR3: CASRLGQPSYEQYF
DNA: TGTGCCAGCAGGTTAGGACAGCCCTCCTACGAGCAGTACTTC

size: few
V: TRBV6-6
J: TRBJ1-3
D: -
CDR3: CASTEGSGNTIYF
DNA: TGTGCCAGCACCGAGGGATCTGGAAACACCATATATTTT

size: -
V: TRBV7-2
J: TRBJ1-2
D: -
CDR3: CASSSQGQGGYGYTF
DNA: TGTGCCAGCAGCTCCCAGGGGCAGGGTGGCTATGGCTACACCTTC

size: few
V: TRBV3-1/TRBV3-2
J: TRBJ2-3
D: TRBD1
CDR3: CASSPGTAEFDTQYF
DNA: TGTGCCAGCAGCCCCGGGACAGCTGAATTCGATACGCAGTATTTT

size: -
V: TRBV5-1
J: TRBJ1-5
D: -
CDR3: CASSLTGGRGQPQHF
DNA: TGCGCCAGCAGCTTGACCGGGGGGCGCGGGCAGCCCCAGCATTTT

size: many
V: TRBV28
J: TRBJ2-3
D: TRBD2
CDR3: CASSFTPSSGGTDTQYF
DNA: TGTGCCAGCAGCTTCACCCCGAGTAGCGGGGGCACAGATACGCAGTATTTT

size: -
V: TRBV5-4
J: TRBJ2-1
D: -
CDR3: CASSLELTRGNEQFF
DNA: TGTGCCAGCAGCTTAGAACTAACCCGGGGAAATGAGCAGTTCTTC

size: many
V: TRBV5-1
J: TRBJ2-7
D: -
CDR3: CASRYSDGSSYEQYF
DNA: TGCGCCAGCCGGTATTCGGACGGGAGCTCCTACGAGCAGTACTTC

size: -
V: TRBV5-6
J: TRBJ2-7
D: -
CDR3: CASSLTGRLGAYEQYF
DNA: TGTGCCAGCAGCTTGACAGGAAGGCTGGGGGCGTACGAGCAGTACTTC

size: -
V: TRBV15
J: TRBJ1-1
D: -
CDR3: CATSTGGGKTEAFF
DNA: TGTGCCACCAGCACCGGGGGGGGGAAGACTGAAGCTTTCTTT

size: -
V: TRBV27
J: TRBJ1-5
D: -
CDR3: CASRPNFNQPQHF
DNA: TGTGCCAGCAGACCTAACTTCAATCAGCCCCAGCATTTT

size: -
V: TRBV5-4
J: TRBJ1-2
D: TRBD1
CDR3: CASSLTGTGNYGYTF
DNA: TGTGCCAGCAGCCTTACCGGGACAGGGAACTATGGCTACACCTTC

size: -
V: TRBV11-2
J: TRBJ2-3
D: -
CDR3: CASSLGGLSDTQYF
DNA: TGTGCCAGCAGCTTAGGAGGACTTTCAGATACGCAGTATTTT

size: -
V: TRBV30
J: TRBJ1-3
D: -
CDR3: CACYRAYSGNTIYF
DNA: TGTGCCTGTTACAGGGCCTATTCTGGAAACACCATATATTTT

size: -
V: TRBV3-1/TRBV3-2
J: TRBJ1-2
D: -
CDR3: CASSQDEWPGGSNYGYTF
DNA: TGTGCCAGCAGCCAAGATGAGTGGCCGGGAGGTTCTAACTATGGCTACACCTTC

size: -
V: TRBV18
J: TRBJ2-1
D: TRBD2
CDR3: CASSPLGTSGSPFINEQFF
DNA: TGTGCCAGCTCACCCTTGGGGACTAGCGGGAGCCCTTTTATCAATGAGCAGTTCTTC

size: -
V: TRBV28
J: TRBJ1-2
D: TRBD1
CDR3: CASRGDSRGGYTF
DNA: TGTGCCAGCAGGGGGGACAGCCGGGGAGGCTACACCTTC

size: once
V: TRBV7-2
J: TRBJ2-1
D: -
CDR3: CASSSSGNEQFF
DNA: TGTGCCAGCAGCTCGAGCGGCAATGAGCAGTTCTTC

size: -
V: TRBV18
J: TRBJ1-2
D: -
CDR3: CASSPGAEGYGYTF
DNA: TGTGCCAGCTCACCAGGGGCGGAGGGGTATGGCTACACCTTC

size: -
V: TRBV10-1
J: TRBJ2-3
D: -
CDR3: CASSPAVFTDTQYF
DNA: TGCGCCAGCAGCCCAGCGGTCTTCACAGATACGCAGTATTTT

size: -
V: TRBV30
J: TRBJ1-5
D: TRBD1
CDR3: CAWSVRTGRLGNQPQHF
DNA: TGTGCCTGGAGTGTACGGACAGGTAGATTGGGCAATCAGCCCCAGCATTTT

size: -
V: TRBV6-5
J: TRBJ2-7
D: TRBD2
CDR3: CASNQRDLYEQYF
DNA: TGTGCCAGCAACCAGCGGGATTTATACGAGCAGTACTTC

size: -
V: TRBV19
J: TRBJ2-3
D: TRBD1
CDR3: CASSLTGPSTDTQYF
DNA: TGTGCCAGTAGTTTGACAGGGCCTAGCACAGATACGCAGTATTTT

size: once
V: TRBV29-1
J: TRBJ2-7
D: -
CDR3: CSVGQPAYEQYF
DNA: TGCAGCGTTGGACAACCTGCCTACGAGCAGTACTTC

size: -
V: TRBV12-3/TRBV12-4
J: TRBJ1-2
D: -
CDR3: CASSPGYGYTF
DNA: TGTGCCAGCAGCCCGGGGTATGGCTACACCTTC

size: -
V: TRBV28
J: TRBJ1-5
D: -
CDR3: CASSGGGSQPQHF
DNA: TGTGCCAGCAGCGGGGGGGGGTCTCAGCCCCAGCATTTT

size: -
V: TRBV19
J: TRBJ1-5
D: TRBD1
CDR3: CASSRRDRTSNQPQHF
DNA: TGTGCCAGTAGCCGGCGGGACAGGACGAGCAATCAGCCCCAGCATTTT

size: -
V: TRBV19
J: TRBJ2-1
D: TRBD2
CDR3: CASIVSGTSPYNEQFF
DNA: TGTGCCAGTATAGTAAGTGGGACTAGCCCCTACAATGAGCAGTTCTTC

size: -
V: TRBV5-1
J: TRBJ2-1
D: -
CDR3: CASREGAYNKQFF
DNA: TGCGCCAGCAGGGAGGGGGCCTACAATAAGCAGTTCTTC

size: -
V: TRBV5-8
J: TRBJ2-2
D: -
CDR3: CASSFREPGELFF
DNA: TGTGCCAGCAGCTTTCGGGAACCCGGGGAGCTGTTTTTT

size: once
V: TRBV7-3
J: TRBJ2-1
D: -
CDR3: CASSLNYNSYNEQFF
DNA: TGTGCCAGCAGCCTAAACTATAATTCCTACAATGAGCAGTTCTTC

size: few
V: TRBV5-1
J: TRBJ2-3
D: -
CDR3: CASSLYGFGTDTQYF
DNA: TGCGCCAGCAGCTTGTACGGGTTCGGCACAGATACGCAGTATTTT